The T cell receptor beta chain under discussion was sequenced for a study of T cell responses to AZD1222 COVID-19 vaccine. Study in general: Second doses that came at about 4 or about 12 weeks were put together.

Findings of the study overall: Spike-specific TCRs gained breadth and depth after people received two AZD1222 doses.

Remarks on this clone: The antigen remains undetermined.

Germline V lookup: CDR1 SGHKS, CDR2 YYEKEE (reference sequence). The CDR3 sequence is 15 residues long. The ends were cut back, 3 bases at V and 2 bases at J, with 14 bases in the middle. Clones were sequenced by immunoSEQ multiplex PCR, and TCRdb holds only the in-frame ones, with some missing. The repertoire holds about 94,000 clones, with 90% as singletons. The sequence was obtained from an adult in good health. The starting material was peripheral blood, obtained on day 0 of AZD1222 vaccination. The chain joins TRBV5-5 to TRBJ1-2; D gene uncertain. Here the CDR3 reads CASSSLGWENYGYTF. In nucleotides, the CDR3 is TGTGCCAGCAGCTCCCTCGGTTGGGAGAACTATGGCTACACCTTC.